The following is a T cell receptor (beta chain) sequence with its context. The antigen is undetermined. 60 Vbeta and 13 Jbeta primers were used in PCR. The method was immunoSEQ multiplex PCR; TCRdb's version includes in-frame clones alone and lacks a portion of them. The repertoire holds 150,000 to 200,000 clones, with approximately 84% as singletons. Germline CDR1 MGHDK, CDR2 SYGVNS. This CDR3 has 16 residues. V was clipped by 3 bases and J by 5 bases, with 19 bases between them. The data stem from a study of cytomegalovirus exposure and HLA in healthy donors. Regarding the study as a whole: Several of the most significant clusters were apparently associated with common viral pathogens in a later analysis.

The V and J genes are TRBV25-1 and TRBJ2-5, with TRBD1 as a possible D gene (6 bases). This clonotype was sampled from a man younger than 35 in good health and CMV-seronegative. The sequenced material came from PBMCs. CDR3 nucleotide sequence: TGTGCCAGCAGTGATGGGGAATCAGGGGCTGTGGAGACCCAGTACTTC. Protein sequence: CASSDGESGAVETQYF. Full variable domain (missing parts from reference TRBV25-1 and TRBJ2-5): EADIYQTPRYLVIGTGKKITLECSQTMGHDKMYWYQQDPGMELHLIHYSYGVNSTEKGDLSSESTVSRIRTEHFPLTLESARPSHTSQYLCASSDGESGAVETQYFGPGTRLLVL.